These 10 T cell receptor beta chains were all obtained from the same sample, sequenced in a study of neoadjuvant anti-PD-1 for oral cavity cancer. Assay: immunoSEQ multiplex PCR; the TCRdb copy retains only in-frame clones and omits some. Of about 9,500 clones in the sample, about 70% are singletons; the top ten hold around 4%. Documented time point: after neoadjuvant nivolumab, at surgical resection. This material consisted of PBMCs, taken after nivolumab (anti-PD-1) treatment. These receptors all come from a person between 40 and 85 years old with oral cavity squamous cell carcinoma.

This clone appeared a single time. This sequence joins TRBV7-9 and TRBJ2-1, with TRBD2 identical over 10 bases. V lost 1 base, J lost 8 bases, and 5 bases stayed unmatched. The CDR3 is 15 amino acids. Germline V CDR1 and CDR2: SEHNR, FQNEAQ (reference sequence). CDR3 sequence (DNA): TGTGCCAGCAGCTTAGAACTAGCGGGAATCCATGAGCAGTTCTTC. Translation: CASSLELAGIHEQFF.

The chain couples TRBV6-1 to TRBJ2-6, with D possibly called TRBD1 or TRBD2 (6 bases each). The CDR3 runs 14 residues. Germline lookup yields CDR1 MNHNS and CDR2 SASEGT. The V gene lost 2 bases and the J gene lost 10 bases, with 12 bases spanning the gap. This CDR3 is CASSERGTRNVLTF. DNA for the CDR3: TGTGCCAGCAGTGAACGCGGGACACGAAACGTCCTGACTTTC.

CDR3 amino acids: CASSQVQGSPLHF. CDR3 DNA: TGTGCCAGCAGCCAAGTGCAGGGATCACCCCTCCACTTT. V is TRBV14 and J is TRBJ1-6, with TRBD1 as a possible D gene (5 bases). Germline CDR1 reads SGHDN; CDR2 reads FVKESK. The V gene lost 1 base and the J gene lost 10 bases, with 8 bases spanning the gap. This CDR3 region has 13 residues. Looking up the rest from reference TRBV14 and TRBJ1-6 gives the full variable domain: EAGVTQFPSHSVIEKGQTVTLRCDPISGHDNLYWYRRVMGKEIKFLLHFVKESKQDESGMPNNRFLAERTGGTYSTLKVQPAELEDSGVYFCASSQVQGSPLHFGNGTRLTVT.

This clone occurred once. V gene TRBV19 combines with J gene TRBJ1-1; perhaps TRBD1 as D (5 bases). V lost 6 bases, J lost 1 base, and 15 bases lay in between. CDR1 and CDR2 from the germline V gene are LNHDA and SQIVND (reference sequence). The CDR3 sequence is 15 residues long. CDR3 in DNA: TGTGCCAGTAGCCGGGTAGGGGCGGGGAACACTGAAGCTTTCTTT. Residues: CASSRVGAGNTEAFF.

The chain links TRBV6-1 to TRBJ1-2; TRBD1 aligns across 12 bases. V was pared by 3 bases and J by 8 bases, with 7 bases of the junction left unmatched. Germline CDR1 MNHNS, CDR2 SASEGT. The CDR3 contains 15 residues. The CDR3 DNA reads as TGTGCCAGCAGTGATGGGGGACAGGGGGCTCGGGGCTACACCTTC. This sequence encodes CASSDGGQGARGYTF.

The CDR3 is CASSQGAQGNEKLFF. The CDR3 coding sequence is TGCGCCAGCAGCCAGGGGGCGCAGGGTAATGAAAAACTGTTTTTT. The rearrangement uses TRBV5-1 and TRBJ1-4; 8 bases match TRBD1. The CDR3 sequence is 15 residues long. Germline V gives CDR1 SGHRS, CDR2 YFSETQ. V lost 4 bases and J lost 4; bases outside the gene matches: 6.

The rearrangement joins TRBV6-5 to TRBJ2-2; 7 nucleotides align to TRBD1. This CDR3 is built from 16 residues. V shed 0 bases, J shed 0 bases, and the junction held 1 base outside the gene matches. Germline assignment: CDR1 MNHEY and CDR2 SVGAGI. In DNA form, the CDR3 reads TGTGCCAGCAGTTACTCGGACAGGACGAACACCGGGGAGCTGTTTTTT. Protein product: CASSYSDRTNTGELFF.

V and J are TRBV6-1 and TRBJ1-1; D is uncertain. V lost 6 bases, J lost 0 bases, and 14 bases lay in between. The germline CDR1 and CDR2 sequences are MNHNS and SASEGT. This CDR3 region has 15 residues. In DNA form, the CDR3 reads TGTGCCAGCAGGACCCCGACAAGGATGAACACTGAAGCTTTCTTT. Translated: CASRTPTRMNTEAFF.

This clone was observed a few times. The chain joins TRBV4-1 to TRBJ1-2; D gene unclear. V lost 2 bases and J lost 7, with 23 bases in between. Germline CDR1 MGHRA, CDR2 YSYEKL. CDR3 size: 17 residues. The CDR3 sequence: CASSQLFRASQSGGYTF. The CDR3 DNA is TGCGCCAGCAGCCAATTGTTTCGGGCCTCTCAAAGCGGTGGCTACACCTTC.

For the CDR3, the DNA is TGTGCCAGCAGCACAGGGGGCCAGGGCTCTGGAAACACCATATATTTT. Residues: CASSTGGQGSGNTIYF. V usage is TRBV11-2 and J usage is TRBJ1-3; 9 bases agree with TRBD1. The CDR3 has 16 residues. Trimming took 5 bases from V and 0 from J; bases not matched to a gene: 5. Per the germline V gene, CDR1 is SGHAT and CDR2 is FQNNGV. Full variable domain (rest looked up from reference TRBV11-2 and TRBJ1-3): EAGVAQSPRYKIIEKRQSVAFWCNPISGHATLYWYQQILGQGPKLLIQFQNNGVVDDSQLPKDRFSAERLKGVDSTLKIQPAKLEDSAVYLCASSTGGQGSGNTIYFGEGSWLTVV.